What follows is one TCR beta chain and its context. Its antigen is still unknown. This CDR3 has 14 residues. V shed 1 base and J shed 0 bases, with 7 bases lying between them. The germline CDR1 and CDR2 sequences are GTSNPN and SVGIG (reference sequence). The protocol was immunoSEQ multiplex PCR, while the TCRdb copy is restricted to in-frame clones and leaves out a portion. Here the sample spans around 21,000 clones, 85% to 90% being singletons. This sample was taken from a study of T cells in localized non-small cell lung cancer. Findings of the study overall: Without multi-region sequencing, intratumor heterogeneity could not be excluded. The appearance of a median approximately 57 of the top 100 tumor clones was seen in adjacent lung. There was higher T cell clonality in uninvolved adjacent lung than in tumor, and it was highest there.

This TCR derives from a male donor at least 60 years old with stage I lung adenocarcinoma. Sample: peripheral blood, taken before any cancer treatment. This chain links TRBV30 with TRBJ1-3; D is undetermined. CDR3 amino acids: CAWSDLSSGNTIYF. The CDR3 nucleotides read TGTGCCTGGAGTGACTTAAGCTCTGGAAACACCATATATTTT.